This entry concerns a single T cell receptor (beta chain). As originally analysed: For nucleated cells, counts were estimated from reference gene primer amplification. Produced via immunoSEQ multiplex PCR; TCRdb's table is partial and in-frame only. V, J and clone size were drawn from that table, and D and trimming were deduced from the DNA. This sample has 150,000 to 200,000 clones, with about three quarters found just once. The data were taken from a study of blood T cell repertoires in COVID-19. Overall study context: COVID-19 samples collected from the United States, Italy and Spain covered acute and convalescent phases. Sources were T cells, B-cell-depleted T cells, or PBMCs; the material itself was cDNA or gDNA.

The TCR originated in a man in his 70s with acute or convalescent COVID-19. The specimen was peripheral blood.

The CDR3 DNA reads TGTGCCAGCAGCGTAGGACAGGGAACTCTCTATGGCTACACCTTC. It yields the protein CASSVGQGTLYGYTF. The rearrangement uses TRBV9 and TRBJ1-2, with 7 nucleotides matching TRBD1. The CDR3 is 15 amino acids. Germline-derived CDR1 and CDR2 are SGDLS and YYNGEE. J lost 4 bases, V lost 0 bases, and 6 bases had no gene match.